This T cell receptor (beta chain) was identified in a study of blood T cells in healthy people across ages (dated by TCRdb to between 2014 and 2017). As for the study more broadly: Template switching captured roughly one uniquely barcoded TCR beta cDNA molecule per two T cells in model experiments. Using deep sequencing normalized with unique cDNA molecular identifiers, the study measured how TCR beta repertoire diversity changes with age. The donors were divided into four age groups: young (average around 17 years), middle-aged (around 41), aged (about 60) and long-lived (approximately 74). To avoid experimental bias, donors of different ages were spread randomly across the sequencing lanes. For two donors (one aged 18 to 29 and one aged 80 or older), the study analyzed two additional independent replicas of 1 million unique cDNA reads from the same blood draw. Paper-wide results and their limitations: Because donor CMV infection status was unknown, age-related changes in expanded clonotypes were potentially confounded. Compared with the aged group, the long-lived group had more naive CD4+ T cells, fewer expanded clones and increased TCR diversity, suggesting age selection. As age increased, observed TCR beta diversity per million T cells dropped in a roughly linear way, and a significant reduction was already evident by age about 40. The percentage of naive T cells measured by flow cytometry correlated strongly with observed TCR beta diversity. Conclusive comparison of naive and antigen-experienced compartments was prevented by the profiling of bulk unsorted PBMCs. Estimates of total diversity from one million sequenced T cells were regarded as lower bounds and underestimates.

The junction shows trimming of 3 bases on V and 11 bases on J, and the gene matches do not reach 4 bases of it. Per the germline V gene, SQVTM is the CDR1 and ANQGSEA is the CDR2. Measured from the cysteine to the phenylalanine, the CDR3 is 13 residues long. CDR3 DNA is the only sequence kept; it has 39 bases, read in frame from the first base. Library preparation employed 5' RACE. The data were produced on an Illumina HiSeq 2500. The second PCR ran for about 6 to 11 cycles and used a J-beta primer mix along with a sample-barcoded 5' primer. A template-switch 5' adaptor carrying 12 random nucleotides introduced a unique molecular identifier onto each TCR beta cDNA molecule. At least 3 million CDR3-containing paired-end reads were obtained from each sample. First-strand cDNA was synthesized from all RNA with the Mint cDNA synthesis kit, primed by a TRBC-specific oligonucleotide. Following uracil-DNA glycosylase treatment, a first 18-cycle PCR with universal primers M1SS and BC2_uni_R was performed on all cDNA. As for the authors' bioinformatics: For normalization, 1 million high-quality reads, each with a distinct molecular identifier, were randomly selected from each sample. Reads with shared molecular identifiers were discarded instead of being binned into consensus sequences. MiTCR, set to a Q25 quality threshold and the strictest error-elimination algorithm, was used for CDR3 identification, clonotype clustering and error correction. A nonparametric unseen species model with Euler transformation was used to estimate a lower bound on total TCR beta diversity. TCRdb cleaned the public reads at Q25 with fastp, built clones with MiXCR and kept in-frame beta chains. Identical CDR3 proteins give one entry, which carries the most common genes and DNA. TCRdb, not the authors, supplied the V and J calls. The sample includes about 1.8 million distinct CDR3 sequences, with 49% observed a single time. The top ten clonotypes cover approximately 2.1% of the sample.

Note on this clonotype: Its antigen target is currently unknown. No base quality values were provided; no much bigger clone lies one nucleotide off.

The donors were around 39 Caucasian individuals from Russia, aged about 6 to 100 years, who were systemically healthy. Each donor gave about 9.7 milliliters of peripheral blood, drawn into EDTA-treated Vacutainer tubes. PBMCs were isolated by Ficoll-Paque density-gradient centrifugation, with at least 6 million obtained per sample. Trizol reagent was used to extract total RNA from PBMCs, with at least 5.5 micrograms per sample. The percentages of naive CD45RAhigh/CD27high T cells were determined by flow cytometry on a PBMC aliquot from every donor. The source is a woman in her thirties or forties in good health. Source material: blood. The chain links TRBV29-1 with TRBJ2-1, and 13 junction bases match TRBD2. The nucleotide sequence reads TGCAGCGTTGAGACTAGCGGGGGGAGTCAGCAGTTCTTC. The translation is CSVETSGGSQQFF.